This is a list of T cell receptor beta chains from one sample in a study of blood T cell repertoires in COVID-19. Profiled with immunoSEQ multiplex PCR; TCRdb holds only in-frame clones, not every one. The profile covers 200,000 to 250,000 clones, with 85% to 90% appearing a single time and 3% to 3.5% taken by the ten largest. Sequencing was done on a sample of PBMCs or T cells enriched from blood (not recorded which). Receptor source: a woman aged 50 to 60 in a cohort exposed to, infected with or recovered from COVID-19 (not recorded which). Each CDR3 is given with its conserved first and last residue. D genes are given only for firm matches. Clone size is given for some rows only: seen once, a few or many times, or a class if the clone is expanded.

TRBV7-2	.	13	TRBJ1-3	.	CASSSRIGNTIYF	TGTGCCAGCAGCTCCCGTATTGGAAACACCATATATTTT
TRBV18	once	14	TRBJ1-1	TRBD1	CASSPRQGRTEAFF	TGTGCCAGCTCCCCGCGACAGGGGAGGACTGAAGCTTTCTTT
TRBV5-5	.	15	TRBJ2-6	.	CASSSELLGANVLTF	TGTGCCAGCAGCTCCGAGCTTCTTGGGGCCAACGTCCTGACTTTC
TRBV10-3	.	15	TRBJ2-7	TRBD2	CAISPPGRGIDEQYF	TGTGCCATCAGCCCCCCCGGGAGGGGGATTGACGAGCAGTACTTC
TRBV20-1	.	9	TRBJ1-1	.	CSASPEAFF	TGCAGTGCTAGCCCCGAGGCTTTCTTT
TRBV4-3	few	16	TRBJ2-3	TRBD2	CASSHLAGGSTDTQYF	TGCGCCAGCAGCCATCTAGCGGGGGGGAGCACAGATACGCAGTATTTT
TRBV4-2	.	16	TRBJ2-5	TRBD2	CASSQELAGNQETQYF	TGTGCCAGCAGCCAAGAACTAGCGGGGAACCAAGAGACCCAGTACTTC
TRBV4-3	.	16	TRBJ1-4	.	CASSSQWGQMGEKLFF	TGCGCCAGCAGTTCTCAGTGGGGACAAATGGGGGAAAAACTGTTTTTT
TRBV6-4	few	16	TRBJ2-1	TRBD1	CASTGRGDRENNEQFF	TGTGCCAGCACCGGAAGGGGGGACAGGGAAAACAATGAGCAGTTCTTC
TRBV30	.	15	TRBJ1-5	.	CAWIESAGRNQPQHF	TGTGCCTGGATAGAGTCAGCAGGGCGTAATCAGCCCCAGCATTTT
TRBV9	once	14	TRBJ1-1	.	CASSLGQESTEAFF	TGTGCCAGCAGTTTGGGCCAGGAAAGTACTGAAGCTTTCTTT
TRBV5-1	once	18	TRBJ2-3	TRBD2	CASSLAPQRGASTDTQYF	TGCGCCAGCAGCTTGGCCCCCCAGCGGGGGGCTAGCACAGATACGCAGTATTTT
TRBV5-1	.	13	TRBJ1-1	.	CASSLTGFTEAFF	TGCGCCAGCAGCTTGACAGGGTTTACTGAAGCTTTCTTT
TRBV9	.	16	TRBJ2-5	TRBD2	CASSVYASGGQETQYF	TGTGCCAGCAGCGTATATGCTAGCGGGGGCCAAGAGACCCAGTACTTC
TRBV5-1	once	13	TRBJ2-5	TRBD2	CASSETGGETQYF	TGCGCCAGCAGCGAAACGGGAGGAGAGACCCAGTACTTC
TRBV27	few	13	TRBJ1-2	TRBD1	CASSFSDRGGYTF	TGTGCCAGCAGTTTTTCTGACAGGGGTGGCTACACCTTC
TRBV12-5	.	13	TRBJ1-2	.	CASGLGRDTSHTF	TGTGCTAGTGGTTTAGGCCGGGACACTTCACACACCTTC
TRBV9	.	15	TRBJ1-4	.	CASSVVGTRGEKLFF	TGTGCCAGCAGCGTAGTCGGGACTAGGGGTGAAAAACTGTTTTTT
TRBV6-2/TRBV6-3	.	13	TRBJ2-3	.	CASSYRVTDTQYF	TGTGCCAGCAGTTACCGGGTAACAGATACGCAGTATTTT
TRBV7-3	.	16	TRBJ2-2	TRBD1	CASSPLGQAYTGELFF	TGTGCCAGCAGTCCCCTCGGACAGGCGTACACCGGGGAGCTGTTTTTT
TRBV6-5	.	16	TRBJ1-3	.	CASSYSRSGAGNTIYF	TGTGCCAGCAGTTACTCGAGATCGGGGGCTGGAAACACCATATATTTT
TRBV10-3	.	13	TRBJ1-6	.	CAISGAGDSPLHF	TGTGCCATCAGTGGGGCAGGGGATTCACCCCTCCACTTT
TRBV18	.	13	TRBJ2-5	.	CASSPTTIETQYF	TGTGCCAGCTCACCTACGACTATTGAGACCCAGTACTTC
TRBV6-4	once	11	TRBJ1-4	.	CASSDGPNPLF	TGTGCCAGCAGTGATGGGCCCAATCCCCTTTTT
TRBV4-1	.	16	TRBJ2-4	.	CASSQDQVLAKNIQYF	TGCGCCAGCAGCCAAGATCAGGTCCTAGCCAAAAACATTCAGTACTTC
TRBV18	.	18	TRBJ2-1	TRBD2	CASSHQTVGGAPYNEQFF	TGTGCCAGCTCACACCAAACGGTCGGGGGGGCCCCCTACAATGAGCAGTTCTTC
TRBV11-2	.	14	TRBJ1-4	.	CASSSPGVGEKLFF	TGTGCCAGCAGCTCCCCGGGGGTGGGTGAAAAACTGTTTTTT
TRBV6-2/TRBV6-3	.	16	TRBJ2-7	TRBD1	CASSYTWDRSSYEQYF	TGTGCCAGCAGTTACACGTGGGACAGGAGCTCCTACGAGCAGTACTTC
TRBV5-1	once	13	TRBJ2-2	.	CASSLPGAGELFF	TGCGCCAGCAGCTTGCCGGGGGCCGGGGAGCTGTTTTTT
TRBV7-2	few	14	TRBJ1-5	TRBD1	CASSPRQGNQPQHF	TGTGCCAGCAGCCCCCGACAGGGGAATCAGCCCCAGCATTTT
TRBV5-1	.	19	TRBJ2-1	TRBD2	CASSQIGTSGSSRRNEQFF	TGCGCCAGCAGCCAGATCGGGACTAGCGGGTCCTCACGTCGCAATGAGCAGTTCTTC
TRBV10-3	.	16	TRBJ2-6	.	CAISDTGVSGANVLTF	TGTGCCATCAGTGATACAGGCGTCTCGGGGGCCAACGTCCTGACTTTC
TRBV5-1	.	14	TRBJ2-1	TRBD1	CASRYGTGVDEQFF	TGCGCCAGCAGATACGGGACAGGGGTGGATGAGCAGTTCTTC